The clone carrying this TCR beta chain was seen more than once but under ten times. Its antigen is not identified. This record comes from a study of T cells in Graves' hyperthyroidism and ophthalmopathy. Regarding the study as a whole: Ophthalmopathy got predicted by the model a median approximately 6.3 months before its onset.

The TCR beta CDR3 regions underwent amplification using RNA transcripts as the source. In the first-round RT-PCR of the TCR CDR3, the HTBI primer set was used. One entry per CDR3 protein results from TCRdb running MiXCR on the multiplex PCR reads. The sample has fewer than 800,000 distinct CDR3 sequences; around 15% are singletons. Exclusion of a patient resulted from uncontrolled infection, other autoimmune disease, pregnancy or lactation. CDR1 is DFQATT and CDR2 is SNEGSKA in the germline V gene (reference sequence). V was pared by 6 bases and J by 5 bases, with 9 bases of the junction left unmatched. The CDR3 extends over 13 amino acids.

Sequencing was performed on blood. This clonotype originated in a young man with Graves' hyperthyroidism. The V and J genes are TRBV20-1 and TRBJ2-7; TRBD1 aligns across 8 bases. Written as DNA, the CDR3 is TGCAGTGCCCAAGGACAGGGTAACCACGAGCAGTACTTC. The encoded protein is CSAQGQGNHEQYF.